Listed below are T cell receptor beta chains from one sample, sequenced in a study of shared clonotypes between healthy human individuals. Using immunoSEQ multiplex PCR, the repertoire was profiled, and TCRdb retains in-frame clones only, with some absent. The repertoire holds about 490,000 clones, with 81% as singletons. Sequenced material: PBMCs. These receptors came from a woman between 40 and 55 years old in good health. Some clones in this sample may be carry-over from other donors' samples. The CDR3 runs from the conserved cysteine through the conserved F or W. Each record gives: J gene, clone size, D gene, V gene, CDR3 DNA, CDR3 protein. D genes are given only for firm matches. Some rows mark clone size as missing; the rest say once, few, many or name a class of expanded clone.

>TRBJ2-1|few|NA|TRBV19
TGTGCCAGTAAGCAGAATCTGTGGTACAATGAGCAGTTCTTC
CASKQNLWYNEQFF
>TRBJ2-2|NA|NA|TRBV18
TGTGCCAGCTCACGACAGGCGAACACCGGGGAGCTGTTTTTT
CASSRQANTGELFF
>TRBJ1-2|NA|NA|TRBV27
TGTGCCAGCAGTTGGACCCTATCCGGGGGCTACACCTTC
CASSWTLSGGYTF
>TRBJ1-2|NA|NA|TRBV19
TGTGCCAGTATGGGCAGGGTTGGCGGCTACACCTTC
CASMGRVGGYTF
>TRBJ1-2|NA|NA|TRBV11-2
TGTGCCAGCAGCTTCCGGGCCACAGATGGCTACACCTTC
CASSFRATDGYTF
>TRBJ2-7|NA|TRBD2|TRBV5-1
TGCGCCAGCAGCTTCCTGGAGTCCGGGACTAGCCCCTCCGAGCAGTACTTC
CASSFLESGTSPSEQYF
>TRBJ1-1|NA|NA|TRBV27
TGTGCCAGCAGTTTATTTCGGGGTCAGGGTGAAGCTTTCTTT
CASSLFRGQGEAFF
>TRBJ2-3|NA|NA|TRBV2
TGTGCCAGCAGTCGGGCCTATGCCCTCCCGCCGGATACGCAGTATTTT
CASSRAYALPPDTQYF
>TRBJ2-3|NA|NA|TRBV29-1
TGCAGCGTTACCAAAACGGGAGTAGGGACAGATACGCAGTATTTT
CSVTKTGVGTDTQYF
>TRBJ2-5|NA|TRBD1|TRBV6-5
TGTGCCAGCAGGAGGACAGGAAGGGAGACCCAGTACTTC
CASRRTGRETQYF
>TRBJ1-4|once|NA|TRBV25-1
TGTGCCAGCAGAGAAGATGTAAATGAAAAACTGTTTTTT
CASREDVNEKLFF
>TRBJ2-5|NA|TRBD2|TRBV11-2
TGTGCCAGCAGCTTAGATCGCGTTGCGGGAGGGGCGGAGACCCAGTACTTC
CASSLDRVAGGAETQYF
>TRBJ2-3|NA|NA|TRBV28
TGTGCCAGCAGGCGCACAGATACGCAGTATTTT
CASRRTDTQYF
>TRBJ1-2|once|TRBD1|TRBV2
TGTGCCAGCAAGTCGGGACAGGGGGCTTTTGGCTACACCTTC
CASKSGQGAFGYTF
>TRBJ2-1|NA|TRBD2|TRBV19
TGTGCCAGTAGTATGGGACTAGCGGGCAATGAGCAGTTCTTC
CASSMGLAGNEQFF
>TRBJ1-1|NA|NA|TRBV7-8
TGTGCCAGCAGCTCTAAGATCCCAGAGAGTTCTGAAGCTTTCTTT
CASSSKIPESSEAFF
>TRBJ1-2|NA|TRBD1|TRBV5-1
TGCGCCAGCAGCTTGGGCGCCCTCACAGGGGGCCGGGGCTACACCTTC
CASSLGALTGGRGYTF
>TRBJ1-1|NA|NA|TRBV7-2
TGTGCCAGCAGCCACAGGGAGATCACTGAAGCTTTCTTT
CASSHREITEAFF
>TRBJ1-5|NA|NA|TRBV6-1
TGTGCCAGCAGTCCAACAGGATTTTATCAGCCCCAGCATTTT
CASSPTGFYQPQHF
>TRBJ2-2|NA|NA|TRBV27
TGTGCCAGCAGTTTCCATACCCCCCGGAGACTAGTGGCGAACACCGGGGAGCTGTTTTTT
CASSFHTPRRLVANTGELFF
>TRBJ1-3|NA|NA|TRBV5-6
TGTGCCAGCAGCGCCAGACAGGGAAACACCATATATTTT
CASSARQGNTIYF
>TRBJ2-3|NA|NA|TRBV11-3
TGTGCCAGCAGCCCCCGGGGCCCCCGGTGGGGGGGCACAGATACGCAGTATTTT
CASSPRGPRWGGTDTQYF
>TRBJ1-1|NA|NA|TRBV18
TGTGCCAGCTCATCAAACGGACGGGACACTGAAGCTTTCTTT
CASSSNGRDTEAFF
>TRBJ1-2|many|NA|TRBV6-6
TGTGCCAGCAGTCCAAGCCCCACAGGGCACTATGGCTACACCTTC
CASSPSPTGHYGYTF
>TRBJ1-5|NA|TRBD1|TRBV2
TGTGCCAGCAGCGGGACAGCTAATCAGCCCCAGCATTTT
CASSGTANQPQHF
>TRBJ2-2|NA|TRBD2|TRBV9
TGTGCCAGCAGCGCGAGACTAGCGGGAGTCACCGGGGAGCTGTTTTTT
CASSARLAGVTGELFF
>TRBJ2-7|once|TRBD2|TRBV6-1
TGTGCCAGCACCTGGACTAGCGGTGGGTACGAGCAGTACTTC
CASTWTSGGYEQYF
>TRBJ2-6|NA|NA|TRBV28
TGTGCCAGCAGTTTGATTGGGAGTGGGGCCAACGTCCTGACTTTC
CASSLIGSGANVLTF
>TRBJ2-5|NA|NA|TRBV20-1
TGCAGTGCTCCCGACCATGAGACCCAGTACTTC
CSAPDHETQYF
>TRBJ2-3|NA|TRBD2|TRBV29-1
TGCAGCGTTGAAGATGGGACTAGGACAGATACGCAGTATTTT
CSVEDGTRTDTQYF
>TRBJ1-1|NA|TRBD1|TRBV18
TGTGCCAGCTCACCGACCCGTCAGGGGGCGACTGAAGCTTTCTTT
CASSPTRQGATEAFF
>TRBJ2-3|many|NA|TRBV9
TGTGCCAGCAGTGAGCGCCTTAGCACAGATACGCAGTATTTT
CASSERLSTDTQYF
>TRBJ2-7|NA|TRBD1|TRBV14
TGTGCCAGCAGCCAAATTCGGGGACAGCGGCAGTACTTC
CASSQIRGQRQYF
>TRBJ1-2|NA|NA|TRBV5-4
TGTGCCAGCAGACTTACAGGGCTTGATGGCTACACCTTC
CASRLTGLDGYTF
>TRBJ1-2|many|NA|TRBV6-1
TGTGCCAGCAGTGAGGCAGGCCGGGGCTACACCTTC
CASSEAGRGYTF
>TRBJ1-1|NA|NA|TRBV2
TGTGCCAGCAGTGAAGTGGGGGGTAAAGCTTTCTTT
CASSEVGGKAFF
>TRBJ2-3|NA|NA|TRBV11-2
NA
CASILGGSSDTQYF
>TRBJ2-3|NA|NA|TRBV30
TGTGCCTGGAGTGTATGGAGGGGCACAGATACGCAGTATTTT
CAWSVWRGTDTQYF
>TRBJ2-3|NA|TRBD2|TRBV5-1
TGCGCCAGCAGCTTGGAACTAGCGGGAGCCACTAGCACAGATACGCAGTATTTT
CASSLELAGATSTDTQYF
>TRBJ2-5|NA|TRBD2|TRBV2
TGTGCCAGCAGTGGGGCGGGAGGGCCAGAGACCCAGTACTTC
CASSGAGGPETQYF
>TRBJ1-1|once|TRBD1|TRBV11-2
TGTGCCAGCAGCTTCGGACAGGGGGGAACTGAAGCTTTCTTT
CASSFGQGGTEAFF
>TRBJ1-2|NA|NA|TRBV28
TGTGCCAGCAGTTTATTGGGGGTAGGCGGCTACACCTTC
CASSLLGVGGYTF
>TRBJ1-1|NA|NA|TRBV7-8
TGTGCCAGCAGCTTAAGGGGTTTGGACACTGAAGCTTTCTTT
CASSLRGLDTEAFF
>TRBJ2-3|few|TRBD2|TRBV18
TGTGCCAGCTCAGAACTAGCGGGAGAGACCTCAGGCACAGATACGCAGTATTTT
CASSELAGETSGTDTQYF
>TRBJ1-5|NA|NA|TRBV27
TGTGCCAGCAGCTTAGATCAGCCCCAGCATTTT
CASSLDQPQHF
>TRBJ2-1|once|NA|TRBV6-4
TGTGCCAGCAGTGACAGGGAGAGCAATGAGCAGTTCTTC
CASSDRESNEQFF
>TRBJ2-6|once|NA|TRBV6-5
TGTGCCAGCAGTTACCAGGGATCTGGGGCCAACGTCCTGACTTTC
CASSYQGSGANVLTF
>TRBJ2-7|NA|TRBD2|TRBV9
TGTGCCAGCAGCACATCACTGGGACTAGCGGTATACGAGCAGTACTTC
CASSTSLGLAVYEQYF
>TRBJ1-1|few|TRBD1|TRBV27
TGTGCCAGCAGTCCCGGGACAGCCAACACTGAAGCTTTCTTT
CASSPGTANTEAFF
>TRBJ2-1|once|NA|TRBV30
TGTGCCTGGAGTGCCGACGGTAGCAATGAGCAGTTCTTC
CAWSADGSNEQFF
>TRBJ1-1|NA|NA|TRBV20-1
TGCAGTGCTAGTAAATCCTTTGAAGCTTTCTTT
CSASKSFEAFF
>TRBJ2-5|NA|NA|TRBV11-1
TGTGCCAGCAGCTTCGGGTACCAAGAGACCCAGTACTTC
CASSFGYQETQYF
>TRBJ2-5|NA|NA|TRBV7-2
TGTGCCAGCAGCTTTTACAGAGAAGAGACCCAGTACTTC
CASSFYREETQYF
>TRBJ1-4|NA|NA|TRBV9
TGTGCCAGCAGCGTAGGCCAGGGTAATGAAAAACTGTTTTTT
CASSVGQGNEKLFF
>TRBJ2-7|many|NA|TRBV23-1
TGCGCCAGCATTGAAGGGATCCCCTACGAGCAGTACTTC
CASIEGIPYEQYF